The clone carrying this T cell receptor (beta chain) was counted a few times. The identical CDR3 is also encoded by other nucleotide sequences in the sample. CDR1 and CDR2 (germline): SGHRS, YFSETQ. J gave up 4 bases and V 0 bases, and 6 bases lay outside the gene matches. The CDR3 runs 16 residues. Excluded were patients having autoimmune disease history or systemic immunosuppression. The data were obtained in a study of OX40 agonist ivuxolimab in advanced cancers. The method was immunoSEQ multiplex PCR; TCRdb's version includes in-frame clones alone and lacks a portion of them. The sample holds roughly 61,000 clones, 85% to 90% seen once.

The rearrangement joins TRBV5-1 to TRBJ2-7; 11 bases line up with TRBD1. The source material was CD4+ or CD8+ T cells sorted from blood, sampled in a trial of the OX40 agonist ivuxolimab. The TCR comes from an adult with an advanced solid tumor such as melanoma, head and neck, liver or kidney cancer. CDR3: CASSLGGGQGDYEQYF. The CDR3 bases are TGCGCCAGCAGCTTGGGGGGGGGACAGGGGGATTACGAGCAGTACTTC.